Sequencing of this T cell receptor beta chain was carried out in a study of identical twins. This CDR3 contains 16 residues. V lost 0 bases and J lost 2, with 11 bases in between. Per the germline V gene, CDR1 is MNHEY and CDR2 is SVGAGI. Points from the study as a whole: Twins' surplus sharing was weaker for beta out-of-frame sequences. Modelling underestimated the level of out-of-frame TCR alpha sharing observed in monozygotic twins. Shared out-of-frame alpha sequences (those common to twins) showed excess low generation probability.

TCRdb analysed the 5' RACE reads with MiXCR anew, one entry per CDR3 protein. The data contain fewer than 650,000 distinct CDR3 sequences, approximately 9.6% of them seen just once; the ten biggest clones take up approximately 3%. This clonotype has more than one count but fewer than ten. Its antigen is still unknown. These data were likewise used in another study, on yellow fever vaccine responses in identical twins.

The sample consisted of PBMCs. The genes are TRBV6-5 and TRBJ2-1; D remains ambiguous. This clonotype originated in a young woman in good health. CDR3 in DNA: TGTGCCAGCAGTTACTCGCCCTCGGCCCCCTACAATGAGCAGTTCTTC. It translates to CASSYSPSAPYNEQFF.